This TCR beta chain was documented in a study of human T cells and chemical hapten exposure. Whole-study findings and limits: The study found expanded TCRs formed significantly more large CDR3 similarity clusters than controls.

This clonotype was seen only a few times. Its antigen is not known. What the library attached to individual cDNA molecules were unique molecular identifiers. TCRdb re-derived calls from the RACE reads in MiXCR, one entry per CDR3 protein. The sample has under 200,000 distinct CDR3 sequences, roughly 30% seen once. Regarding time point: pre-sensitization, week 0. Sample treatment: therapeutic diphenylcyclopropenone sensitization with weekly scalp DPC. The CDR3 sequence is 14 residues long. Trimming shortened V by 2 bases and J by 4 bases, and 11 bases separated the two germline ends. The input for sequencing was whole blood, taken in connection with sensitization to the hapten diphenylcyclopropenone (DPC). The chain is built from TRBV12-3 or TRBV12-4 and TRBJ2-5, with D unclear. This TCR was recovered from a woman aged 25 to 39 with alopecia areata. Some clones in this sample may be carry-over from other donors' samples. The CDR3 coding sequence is TGTGCCAGCAGTTTATCGAGGCGTCGAGAGACCCAGTACTTC. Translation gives CASSLSRRRETQYF.